Shown below are 11 T cell receptor beta chains from a single sample sequenced in a study of beta chain features in type 1 diabetes listed by TCRdb under 2018. General findings and caveats noted by the study authors: A moderate but significant shortening of TCRB CDR3 length was observed in type 1 diabetes patients in all four CD4+ subsets.

Libraries were constructed by the immunoSEQ multiplex PCR assay. The High Capacity cDNA Reverse Transcription Kit was used to reverse transcribe all of the isolated RNA, meaning that expressed TCRB transcripts were what got sequenced. TCRdb stores this immuneACCESS table with in-frame sequences only. Part of the clones is absent; in the studies checked, under half of the shortfall reflects unresolved V genes, and no reason is known for the rest. This sample holds some 640,000 clones; more than 12% were observed only once. Less than 0.04% of the sample goes to the ten largest clones. These TCRs' antigens remain unknown. The sequencing input was naive CD4+ T cells from blood. The cell subset or site label, read with the paper, signifies: true naive CD4+ T cells. These receptors all stem from a man younger than 35 with type 1 diabetes.

This clone has just a few counts. V is TRBV9 and J is TRBJ2-5; TRBD2 matches at 8 bases. Germline V gene data show CDR1 as SGDLS and CDR2 as YYNGEE. V dropped 3 bases and J dropped 5; count of bases not matched to a gene: 6. This CDR3 spans 14 amino acids. The CDR3 loop is CASSGSGGRETQYF. CDR3 nucleotide sequence: TGTGCCAGCAGCGGCAGCGGGGGACGGGAGACCCAGTACTTC.

V gene TRBV7-2 combines with J gene TRBJ2-1; no clear D gene. V was trimmed by 1 base and J by 8 bases, leaving 6 bases between them. The germline gives CDR1 SGHTA, CDR2 FQGNSA. The CDR3 runs 12 residues. CDR3 protein: CASSLDLYEQFF. The DNA of the CDR3 is TGTGCCAGCAGCTTAGACCTTTATGAGCAGTTCTTC.

The rearrangement uses TRBV6-1 and TRBJ2-3, with D possibly TRBD1 on 5 matching bases. V was shortened by 2 bases and J by 3 bases, with 9 bases between the two germline ends. Germline CDR1 is MNHNS and CDR2 is SASEGT. CDR3 length: 14 residues. In DNA, the CDR3 is TGTGCCAGCAGTGAACGCGCAGGGACAGATACGCAGTATTTT. It encodes CASSERAGTDTQYF.

The rearrangement uses TRBV5-1 and TRBJ2-5; unclear D gene. This CDR3 has 14 amino acids. Germline CDR1 is SGHRS and CDR2 is YFSETQ. The V gene lost 0 bases and the J gene lost 1 base, with 7 bases spanning the gap. This chain's CDR3 is CASSLESGQETQYF. In DNA, the CDR3 is TGCGCCAGCAGCTTGGAATCTGGCCAAGAGACCCAGTACTTC.

This clone was observed many times. The V call is TRBV7-9, the J call TRBJ2-4; D unresolved. The CDR3 extends over 11 amino acids. The V end lost 4 bases, the J end lost 8 bases, and 6 bases lay between the germline ends. Germline V gene lookup returns CDR1 SEHNR and CDR2 FQNEAQ (reference sequence). CDR3 loop: CASSSVDIQYF. CDR3 in DNA: TGTGCCAGCAGCTCGGTGGACATTCAGTACTTC.

This clone has more than one count but fewer than ten. This chain joins TRBV29-1 and TRBJ1-2; unclear D gene. V was clipped by 8 bases and J by 8 bases, with 9 bases between them. The germline CDR1 and CDR2 sequences are SQVTM and ANQGSEA. The CDR3 sequence is 9 residues long. As DNA, the CDR3 is TGCAGCCTTGGTCACGGCTACACCTTC. The encoded protein is CSLGHGYTF.

The chain carries TRBV7-2 and TRBJ2-5; 7 nucleotides line up with TRBD2. V trimming: 5 bases; J trimming: 3 bases; junction bases outside the gene matches: 9. The CDR3 has 15 residues. Germline V gives CDR1 SGHTA, CDR2 FQGNSA. The CDR3 reads CASSPYGLAEETQYF. The CDR3 DNA sequence: TGTGCCAGCAGCCCCTACGGGCTAGCGGAAGAGACCCAGTACTTC.

Concerning this clone itself: One end of the junction is discordant with germline, which a read error may explain. The V call is TRBV6-6, the J call TRBJ2-7; D may be TRBD2 (6 bases). The CDR3 extends over 13 amino acids. The V gene's germline CDR1 is MNHNY and CDR2 SVGAGI (reference sequence). The CDR3 DNA follows: TGTGCCAGCAGTTTCGACCAGGCCGGGACTTTTATTTTC. Protein: CASSFDQAGTFIF.

The chain combines TRBV30 with TRBJ2-5; 12 nucleotides match TRBD2. The CDR3 is 15 residues long. Germline CDR1 GTSNPN, CDR2 SVGIG (reference sequence). V gave up 0 bases and J gave up 4 bases; unmatched junction bases: 3. CDR3 loop: CAWSVLAGGPETQYF. The CDR3 nucleotides are TGTGCCTGGAGTGTACTAGCGGGGGGTCCAGAGACCCAGTACTTC.

The chain recombines TRBV4-1 with TRBJ2-5; tentative D call: TRBD2 (5 bases). This CDR3 comprises 17 residues. Germline V gives CDR1 MGHRA, CDR2 YSYEKL. Deletions cut 0 bases from V and 5 bases from J, with 19 bases between. The CDR3 loop is CASSQDVLSSRWETQYF. The DNA of the CDR3 is TGCGCCAGCAGCCAAGACGTGCTTTCTAGCCGGTGGGAGACCCAGTACTTC.

This chain uses TRBV18 with TRBJ2-1; 10 nucleotides line up with TRBD1. Unmatched junction bases numbered 1, after V lost 3 bases and J lost 2 bases. This CDR3 is built from 15 residues. Germline-derived CDR1 and CDR2 are KGHSH and LQKENI. CDR3 coding DNA: TGTGCCAGCTCACCTGGACAGGGGGCCTACAATGAGCAGTTCTTC. This encodes CASSPGQGAYNEQFF.